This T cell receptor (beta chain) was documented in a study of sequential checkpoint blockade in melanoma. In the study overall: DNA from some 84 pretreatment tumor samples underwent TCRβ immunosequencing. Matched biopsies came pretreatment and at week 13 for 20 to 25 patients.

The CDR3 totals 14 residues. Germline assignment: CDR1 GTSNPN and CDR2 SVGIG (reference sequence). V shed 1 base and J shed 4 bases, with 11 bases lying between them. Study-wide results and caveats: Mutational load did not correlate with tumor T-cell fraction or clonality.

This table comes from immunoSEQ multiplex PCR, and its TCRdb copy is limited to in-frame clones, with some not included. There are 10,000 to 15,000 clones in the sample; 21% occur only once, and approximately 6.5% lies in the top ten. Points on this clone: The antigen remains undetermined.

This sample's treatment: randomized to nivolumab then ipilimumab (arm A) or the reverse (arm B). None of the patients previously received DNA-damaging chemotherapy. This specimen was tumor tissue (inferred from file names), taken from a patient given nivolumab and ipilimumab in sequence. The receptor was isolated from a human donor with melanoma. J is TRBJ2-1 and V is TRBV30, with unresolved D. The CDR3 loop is CAWSGVVTYNEQFF. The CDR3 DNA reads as TGTGCCTGGAGTGGCGTAGTTACGTACAATGAGCAGTTCTTC.